The source of this T cell receptor beta chain is a study of cytomegalovirus exposure and HLA in healthy donors. The overall study: Earlier sequencing of around 190 million T cells yielded roughly 100 million unique TCR beta sequences.

CDR1 and CDR2 from the germline V gene are MNHEY and SMNVEV (reference sequence). Trimming took 8 bases from V and 3 from J; bases not matched to a gene: 11. The CDR3 is 15 residues long. With 60 Vbeta and 13 Jbeta primers, the PCR was carried out. Data came from immunoSEQ multiplex PCR; TCRdb stores just in-frame clones and leaves some out. The sample carries about 130,000 clones, approximately 61% recorded once. The chain carries TRBV27 and TRBJ2-3; 7 nucleotides agree with TRBD1. The sequenced material came from PBMCs. The TCR comes from a man aged 25-40 years in good health and CMV-seropositive. The CDR3 here is CASAEQGRGTDTQYF. DNA of the CDR3: TGTGCCAGCGCTGAACAGGGGCGCGGGACAGATACGCAGTATTTT.